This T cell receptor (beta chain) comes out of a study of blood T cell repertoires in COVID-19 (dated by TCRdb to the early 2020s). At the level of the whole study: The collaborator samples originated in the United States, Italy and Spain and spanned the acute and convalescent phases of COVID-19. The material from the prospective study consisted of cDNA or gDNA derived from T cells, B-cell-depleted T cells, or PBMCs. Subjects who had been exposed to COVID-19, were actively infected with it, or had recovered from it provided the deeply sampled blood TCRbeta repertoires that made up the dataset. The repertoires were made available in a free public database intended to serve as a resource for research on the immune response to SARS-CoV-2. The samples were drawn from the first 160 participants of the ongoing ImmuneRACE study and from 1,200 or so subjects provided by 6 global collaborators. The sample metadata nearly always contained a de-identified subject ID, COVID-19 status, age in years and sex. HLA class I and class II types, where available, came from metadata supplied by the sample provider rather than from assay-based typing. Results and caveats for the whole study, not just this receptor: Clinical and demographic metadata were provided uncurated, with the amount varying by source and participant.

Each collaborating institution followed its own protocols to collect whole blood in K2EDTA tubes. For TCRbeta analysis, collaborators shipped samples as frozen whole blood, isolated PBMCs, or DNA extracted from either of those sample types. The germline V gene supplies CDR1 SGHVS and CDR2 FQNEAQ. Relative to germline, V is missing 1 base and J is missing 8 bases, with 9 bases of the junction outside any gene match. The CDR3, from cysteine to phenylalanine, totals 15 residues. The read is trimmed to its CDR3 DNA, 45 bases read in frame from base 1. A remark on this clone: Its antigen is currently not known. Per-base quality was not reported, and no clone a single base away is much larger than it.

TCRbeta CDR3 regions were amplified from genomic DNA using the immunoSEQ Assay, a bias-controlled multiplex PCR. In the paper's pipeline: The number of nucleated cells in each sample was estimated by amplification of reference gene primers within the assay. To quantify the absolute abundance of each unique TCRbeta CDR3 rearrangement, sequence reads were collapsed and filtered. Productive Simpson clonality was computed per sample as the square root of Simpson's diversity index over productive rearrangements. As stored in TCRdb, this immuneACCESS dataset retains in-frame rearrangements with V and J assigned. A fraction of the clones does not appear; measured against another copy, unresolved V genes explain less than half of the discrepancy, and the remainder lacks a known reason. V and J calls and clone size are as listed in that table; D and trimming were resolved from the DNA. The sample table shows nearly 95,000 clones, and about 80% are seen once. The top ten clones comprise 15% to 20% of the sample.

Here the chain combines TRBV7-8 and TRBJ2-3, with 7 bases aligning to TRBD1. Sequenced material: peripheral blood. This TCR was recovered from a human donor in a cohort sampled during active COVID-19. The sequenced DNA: TGTGCCAGCAGCTTAGAGACAGGGACCGTGTTTACGCAGTATTTT. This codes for CASSLETGTVFTQYF.